A single sample is the source of the 25 T cell receptor beta chains below, sequenced in a study of CD8 T cells in ankylosing spondylitis. TCRdb re-called the 5' RACE reads through MiXCR, storing one row per CDR3 protein. The sample gives fewer than 250,000 distinct CDR3 sequences, approximately 20% of which show up once; 40% to 50% is in the top ten. Their cognate antigens are unknown. Broader study findings: What appeared characteristic of ankylosing spondylitis blood was a TCR beta motif of about eight highly homologous variants.

The sample comprised blood, either unsorted or a sorted T cell fraction (not recorded which). These receptors originate from a male donor with ankylosing spondylitis.

The chain links TRBV2 to TRBJ2-6; D might be TRBD1 or TRBD2, each matching 5 bases. V was shortened by 3 bases and J by 4 bases, with 16 bases between the two germline ends. There are 17 residues in the CDR3. Germline-derived CDR1 and CDR2 are SNHLY and FYNNEI. The CDR3 nucleotides are TGTGCCAGCAGTGATGGTCAGGGAGAATACGGGGCCAACGTCCTGACTTTC. Translating it yields CASSDGQGEYGANVLTF.

This sequence joins TRBV15 and TRBJ1-5; D unclear. This CDR3 is built from 16 residues. The ends were cut back, 1 base at V and 5 bases at J, with 15 bases in the middle. Germline V gene data show CDR1 as LNHNV and CDR2 as YYDKDF (reference sequence). The CDR3 here is CATSRGMRDPDQPQHF. CDR3 DNA: TGTGCCACCAGCAGAGGGATGAGGGATCCCGATCAGCCCCAGCATTTT.

There are a few counts of this clonotype. The genes are TRBV4-2 and TRBJ2-5; 8 positions match TRBD1. The CDR3 runs to 16 residues. V gave up 4 bases and J gave up 5 bases; unmatched junction bases: 12. Germline-derived CDR1 and CDR2 are LGHNA and YNFKEQ. CDR3 residues: CASSRVVQGAEETQYF. Here the CDR3 DNA reads TGTGCCAGCAGCCGAGTCGTTCAGGGGGCGGAGGAGACCCAGTACTTC.

The CDR3 DNA reads TGTGCCATCAGAACCGGGACAGGGGAGTCGAGGAACACTGAAGCTTTCTTT. Amino acids: CAIRTGTGESRNTEAFF. This chain uses TRBV10-3 with TRBJ1-1; 10 bases are shared with TRBD1. V lost 6 bases and J lost 1; bases outside the gene matches: 11. The CDR3 is made up of 17 amino acids. Per germline, CDR1 ENHRY and CDR2 SYGVKD.

This clonotype showed up just a few times. V and J are TRBV12-3 or TRBV12-4 and TRBJ2-1; 10 bases are shared with TRBD1. This CDR3 comprises 15 residues. Losses at the gene ends were 6 bases for V and 4 bases for J; bases not matched to a gene: 6. CDR3 region: CASRLDRGQYNEQFF. The CDR3 DNA is TGTGCCAGCAGGCTAGACAGGGGGCAGTACAATGAGCAGTTCTTC.

The chain uses TRBV6-1 and TRBJ1-2; TRBD1 aligns across 7 bases. This CDR3 spans 17 amino acids. CDR1 is MNHNS and CDR2 is SASEGT in the germline V gene. V gave up 4 bases and J gave up 4 bases; unmatched junction bases: 15. The CDR3 bases are TGTGCCAGCAGTGCGTCCAGGGGGACAACAACGTTCTATGGCTACACCTTC. This codes for CASSASRGTTTFYGYTF.

The chain carries TRBV10-3 and TRBJ2-1, with D perhaps being TRBD1 or TRBD2 (5 bases each). V lost 4 bases and J lost 8, with 15 bases in between. CDR1 is ENHRY and CDR2 is SYGVKD in the germline V gene. There are 14 residues in the CDR3. The CDR3 DNA reads TGTGCCATCAGTGCAACCGGGGCGGCGGATGAGCAGTTCTTC. It encodes CAISATGAADEQFF.

This clonotype came up a few times. The V gene is TRBV12-3 or TRBV12-4, the J gene TRBJ2-1; TRBD2 agrees at 9 bases. Trimming at V came to 3 bases and at J to 7 bases, leaving 28 bases not matched to a gene. The CDR3 is made up of 22 amino acids. CDR3 coding DNA: TGTGCCAGCAGTTTCCCCTCACGTCCGTCTCCTGTATCCGGGACTAGCATTAATGAGCAGTTCTTC. It codes for CASSFPSRPSPVSGTSINEQFF.

In regard to this clonotype: This sequence may be a read error, since a much larger clone differs from it by one base. The gene calls are TRBV28 and TRBJ2-7; TRBD2 aligns across 9 bases. Germline V gene data show CDR1 as MDHEN and CDR2 as SYDVKM. There are 13 residues in the CDR3. The V segment lost 5 bases and the J segment 2 bases; nucleotides outside the gene matches: 1. The CDR3 sequence: CASSASGAYEQYF. DNA of the CDR3: TGTGCCAGCAGTGCTAGCGGGGCCTACGAGCAGTACTTC.

This clonotype has a handful of counts. The chain uses TRBV29-1 and TRBJ2-1, with TRBD1 matching over 9 bases. The CDR3 runs 17 residues. Trimming at V came to 3 bases and at J to 0 bases, leaving 9 bases not matched to a gene. Germline lookup yields CDR1 SQVTM and CDR2 ANQGSEA. For the CDR3, the DNA is TGCAGCGTTGAGGGCGGACAGGGGTACAGCTCCTACAATGAGCAGTTCTTC. Encoded protein: CSVEGGQGYSSYNEQFF.

The chain is built from TRBV7-3 and TRBJ2-3; 12 nucleotides match TRBD2. This CDR3 region has 18 residues. V lost 0 bases to trimming and J lost 1 base; unmatched junction nucleotides: 5. CDR1 and CDR2 (germline): SGHTA, FQGTGA. CDR3 amino acids: CASSLTRLAGEGTDTQYF. In DNA form, the CDR3 reads TGTGCCAGCAGCTTAACGAGACTAGCGGGAGAGGGCACAGATACGCAGTATTTT.

This clonotype occurred a few times. The V gene is TRBV7-8, the J gene TRBJ2-3, with 8 positions matching TRBD2. The CDR3 is 15 residues long. Per germline, CDR1 SGHVS and CDR2 FQNEAQ. The junction had 10 bases not matched to a gene; V was cut back by 6 bases and J by 5 bases. CDR3 residues: CASRLSGSVVDTQYF. Written as DNA, the CDR3 is TGTGCCAGCAGACTAAGCGGGAGTGTAGTAGATACGCAGTATTTT. Full variable domain (rest looked up from reference TRBV7-8 and TRBJ2-3): GAGVSQSPRYKVAKRGQDVALRCDPISGHVSLFWYQQALGQGPEFLTYFQNEAQLDKSGLPSDRFFAERPEGSVSTLKIQRTQQEDSAVYLCASRLSGSVVDTQYFGPGTRLTVL.

Details on this clonotype: The CDR3 carries no conserved terminal phenylalanine or tryptophan, so it likely arises from a read error. The DNA is left out, because the CDR3 cannot be placed on it with certainty; the CDR3 is given as TCRdb lists it. This chain connects TRBV11-2 to TRBJ2-1; the table's D call, TRBD2, was not checked against the DNA. Per germline, CDR1 SGHAT and CDR2 FQNNGV. 11 amino acids form the CDR3, both terminal residues included. CDR3 region: CASSLEGTLGI.

The sample holds a few counts of this clonotype. The rearrangement links TRBV25-1 to TRBJ1-6; possibly TRBD1 for D (6 bases). Per the germline V gene, CDR1 is MGHDK and CDR2 is SYGVNS. Trimming took 1 base from V and 10 from J, leaving 23 bases between them. The CDR3 extends over 18 amino acids. The CDR3 DNA sequence: TGTGCCAGCAGTGAATGGGAAACAAGGGGGGGGGTTCGATCACCCCTCCACTTT. The encoded protein is CASSEWETRGGVRSPLHF.

The chain's CDR3 is CATSRDLLAGMYEQYF. The CDR3 DNA reads TGTGCCACCAGCAGAGATCTACTAGCGGGAATGTACGAGCAGTACTTC. The genes are TRBV15 and TRBJ2-7; 10 nucleotides agree with TRBD2. This CDR3 region has 16 residues. Losses at the gene ends were 0 bases for V and 4 bases for J; bases not matched to a gene: 6. The germline gives CDR1 LNHNV, CDR2 YYDKDF (reference sequence).

This chain uses TRBV24-1 with TRBJ2-2, with TRBD2 matching over 7 bases. Losses at the gene ends were 4 bases for V and 5 bases for J; bases not matched to a gene: 12. CDR1 is KGHDR and CDR2 is SFDVKD in the germline V gene. CDR3 length: 17 amino acids. DNA for the CDR3: TGTGCCACCAGTGAACCCCAGGCCGGGGGAGGGACCGGGGAGCTGTTTTTT. This encodes CATSEPQAGGGTGELFF.

The chain has TRBV4-3 and TRBJ2-1, with D possibly matching TRBD2 (5 bases). Trimming removed 4 bases at V and 6 bases at J, with 19 bases between. This CDR3 region has 16 residues. Germline-derived CDR1 and CDR2 are LGHNA and YSLEER. CDR3 nucleotides: TGCGCCAGCAGCCGAAACTTTGACTCCCTAGCCAATGAGCAGTTCTTC. Protein sequence: CASSRNFDSLANEQFF.

This clonotype was counted between two and nine times. The V gene is TRBV6-1, the J gene TRBJ1-1; a possible D gene is TRBD1 (6 bases). Germline CDR1 MNHNS, CDR2 SASEGT. The CDR3 extends over 15 amino acids. The V gene lost 3 bases and the J gene lost 5 bases, with 16 bases spanning the gap. The CDR3 coding sequence is TGTGCCAGCAGTGATGACGGGGGGCAATGGACTGAAGCTTTCTTT. Its translation: CASSDDGGQWTEAFF.

This clonotype was observed a handful of times. The CDR3 DNA sequence: TGTGCCAGCAGCAAGTCCCTGGGGGGGCAAGAGACCCAGTACTTC. Amino acid sequence: CASSKSLGGQETQYF. V is TRBV4-2 and J is TRBJ2-5, with TRBD2 matching over 7 bases. The CDR3 has 15 residues. Germline lookup yields CDR1 LGHNA and CDR2 YNFKEQ. Trimming cost V 5 bases and J 2 bases; bases outside gene matches: 8.

This clonotype has more than one count but fewer than ten. V usage is TRBV9 and J usage is TRBJ2-7; TRBD1 agrees at 7 bases. This CDR3 contains 13 residues. The trim removed 4 bases at V and 3 bases at J, leaving 4 bases unmatched. Germline assignment: CDR1 SGDLS and CDR2 YYNGEE. In DNA form, the CDR3 reads TGTGCCAGCAGCCCCTGGGACAGCTACGAGCAGTACTTC. Translated, it gives CASSPWDSYEQYF.

In this sample, this clonotype turned up a few times. This chain links TRBV2 with TRBJ2-3; 9 nucleotides agree with TRBD2. CDR3 length: 16 residues. Germline V CDR1 and CDR2: SNHLY, FYNNEI. V shed 1 base and J 0 bases; nucleotides not matched to a gene: 2. The CDR3 reads CASSEGLAVSTDTQYF. The CDR3 DNA reads TGTGCCAGCAGTGAAGGACTAGCGGTTAGCACAGATACGCAGTATTTT. The whole variable domain, filled in from reference TRBV2 and TRBJ2-3, reads EPEVTQTPSHQVTQMGQEVILRCVPISNHLYFYWYRQILGQKVEFLVSFYNNEISEKSEIFDDQFSVERPDGSNFTLKIRSTKLEDSAMYFCASSEGLAVSTDTQYFGPGTRLTVL.

This clonotype has a count of ten or more. V and J are TRBV4-2 and TRBJ2-2; 12 bases match TRBD2. The CDR3 contains 18 residues. Trimming cost V 0 bases and J 2 bases; bases outside gene matches: 4. Per the germline V gene, CDR1 is LGHNA and CDR2 is YNFKEQ. The CDR3 coding sequence is TGTGCCAGCAGCCAAGATTGGACTAGCGGGGTAAACACCGGGGAGCTGTTTTTT. This encodes CASSQDWTSGVNTGELFF.

The rearrangement joins TRBV6-1 to TRBJ2-3, with D tentatively TRBD1 (5 bases). Germline loops: CDR1 MNHNS, CDR2 SASEGT. V was clipped by 1 base and J by 4 bases, with 12 bases between them. The CDR3 covers 15 residues. Here the CDR3 reads CASSEEGRVADTQYF. DNA for the CDR3: TGTGCCAGCAGTGAAGAGGGCAGGGTGGCAGATACGCAGTATTTT.

The V gene is TRBV5-6, the J gene TRBJ1-2; D remains ambiguous. The CDR3 sequence is 14 residues long. V lost 4 bases and J lost 6, with 16 bases in between. Per the germline V gene, CDR1 is SGHDT and CDR2 is YYEEEE. CDR3 sequence reads: CASSPWVEIDGYTF. The CDR3 DNA follows: TGTGCCAGCAGCCCGTGGGTGGAGATCGATGGCTACACCTTC.

This CDR3 is CASSQLGLYEQYF. DNA of the CDR3: TGCGCCAGCAGCCAACTCGGACTCTACGAGCAGTACTTC. The J gene is TRBJ2-7, the V gene TRBV4-1; possible D gene TRBD2, 5 bases. V lost 2 bases and J lost 3, with 8 bases in between. In germline, CDR1 is MGHRA, CDR2 YSYEKL. The CDR3 runs 13 residues.